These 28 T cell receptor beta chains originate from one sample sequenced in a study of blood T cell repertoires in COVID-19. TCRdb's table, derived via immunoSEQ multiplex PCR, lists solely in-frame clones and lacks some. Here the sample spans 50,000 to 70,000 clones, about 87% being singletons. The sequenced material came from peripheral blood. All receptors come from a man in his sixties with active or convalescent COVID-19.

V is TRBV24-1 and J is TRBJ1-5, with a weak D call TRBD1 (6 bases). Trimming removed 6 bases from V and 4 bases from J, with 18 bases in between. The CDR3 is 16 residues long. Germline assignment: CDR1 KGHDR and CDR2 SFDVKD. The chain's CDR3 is CATSRDDRWRNQPQHF. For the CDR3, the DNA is TGTGCCACCAGTCGAGATGACAGGTGGAGGAATCAGCCCCAGCATTTT.

The CDR3 is CATTSGGARNEQFF. The CDR3 nucleotides are TGTGCCACTACGAGCGGGGGGGCGAGGAATGAGCAGTTCTTC. The rearrangement joins TRBV6-5 to TRBJ2-1, with 10 nucleotides matching TRBD2. V trimming: 10 bases; J trimming: 7 bases; junction bases outside the gene matches: 10. Per germline, CDR1 MNHEY and CDR2 SVGAGI. The CDR3 is 14 amino acids.

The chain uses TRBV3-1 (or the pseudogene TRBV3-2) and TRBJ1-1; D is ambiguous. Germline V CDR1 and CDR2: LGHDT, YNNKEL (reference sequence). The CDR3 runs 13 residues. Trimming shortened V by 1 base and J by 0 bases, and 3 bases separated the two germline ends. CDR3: CASSQGVNTEAFF. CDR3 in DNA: TGTGCCAGCAGCCAAGGAGTGAACACTGAAGCTTTCTTT.

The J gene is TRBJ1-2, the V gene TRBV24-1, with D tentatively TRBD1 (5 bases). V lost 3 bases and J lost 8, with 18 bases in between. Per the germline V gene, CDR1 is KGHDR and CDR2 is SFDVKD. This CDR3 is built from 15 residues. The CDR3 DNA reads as TGTGCCACCAGTGATCCCAAATCGGGGGTAAACGGCTACACCTTC. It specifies CATSDPKSGVNGYTF.

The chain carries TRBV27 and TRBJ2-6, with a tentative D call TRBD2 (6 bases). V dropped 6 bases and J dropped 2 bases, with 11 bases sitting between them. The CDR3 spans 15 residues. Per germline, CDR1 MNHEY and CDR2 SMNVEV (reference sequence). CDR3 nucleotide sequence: TGTGCCAGCAGCAAAGGAGGGACTGGGGCCAACGTCCTGACTTTC. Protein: CASSKGGTGANVLTF.

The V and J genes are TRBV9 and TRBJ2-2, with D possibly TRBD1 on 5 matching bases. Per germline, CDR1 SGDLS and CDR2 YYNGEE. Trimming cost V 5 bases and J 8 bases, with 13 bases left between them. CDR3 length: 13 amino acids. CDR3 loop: CASRRGDSGELFF. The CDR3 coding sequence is TGTGCCAGCAGAAGGGGTGATTCGGGGGAGCTGTTTTTT.

The CDR3 DNA follows: TGCGCCAGCAGCCTACGACAGAGCACAGATACGCAGTATTTT. Protein sequence: CASSLRQSTDTQYF. The chain joins TRBV4-1 to TRBJ2-3, with D maybe TRBD1 (5 bases). V was pared by 4 bases and J by 0 bases, with 8 bases between. The CDR3 is 14 residues long. Looked up from germline, CDR1 is MGHRA and CDR2 is YSYEKL.

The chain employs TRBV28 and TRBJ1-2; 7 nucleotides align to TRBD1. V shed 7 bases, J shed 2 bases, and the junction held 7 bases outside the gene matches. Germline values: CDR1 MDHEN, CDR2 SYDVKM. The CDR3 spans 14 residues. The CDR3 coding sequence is TGTGCCAGCAACAAACGACAGGGAAACTATGGCTACACCTTC. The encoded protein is CASNKRQGNYGYTF.

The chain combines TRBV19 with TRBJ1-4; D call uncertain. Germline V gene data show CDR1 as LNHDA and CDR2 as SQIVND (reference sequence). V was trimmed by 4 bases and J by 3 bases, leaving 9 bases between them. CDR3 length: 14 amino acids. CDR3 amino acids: CASSSVASNEKLFF. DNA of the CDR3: TGTGCCAGTAGTAGCGTCGCCTCTAATGAAAAACTGTTTTTT.

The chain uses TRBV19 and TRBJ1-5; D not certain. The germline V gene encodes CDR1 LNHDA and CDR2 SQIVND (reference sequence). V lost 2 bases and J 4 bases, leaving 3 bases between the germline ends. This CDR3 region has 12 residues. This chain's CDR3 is CASSITNQPQHF. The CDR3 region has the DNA TGTGCCAGTAGTATAACTAATCAGCCCCAGCATTTT.

The DNA for the CDR3 is TGTGCCAGCAGGACAGGGTTAGGCTATGGCTACACCTTC. This translates into CASRTGLGYGYTF. The V and J genes are TRBV12-3 or TRBV12-4 and TRBJ1-2; 7 bases are a match to TRBD1. J gave up 4 bases and V 6 bases, and 5 bases lay outside the gene matches. This CDR3 spans 13 amino acids.

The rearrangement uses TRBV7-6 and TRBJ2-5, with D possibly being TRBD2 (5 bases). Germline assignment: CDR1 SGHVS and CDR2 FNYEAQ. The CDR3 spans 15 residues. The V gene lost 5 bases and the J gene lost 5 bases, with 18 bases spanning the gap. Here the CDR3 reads CASSPGLKREETQYF. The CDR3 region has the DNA TGTGCCAGCAGCCCGGGCCTAAAGAGGGAGGAGACCCAGTACTTC.

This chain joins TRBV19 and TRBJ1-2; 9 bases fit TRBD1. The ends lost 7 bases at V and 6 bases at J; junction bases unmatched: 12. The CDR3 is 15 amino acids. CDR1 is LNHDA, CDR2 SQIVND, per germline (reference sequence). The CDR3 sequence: CASKKLDRGRDGYTF. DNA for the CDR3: TGTGCCAGTAAAAAACTGGACAGGGGACGTGATGGCTACACCTTC.

For the CDR3, the DNA is TGTGCCAGCCGCCCGACGGGGTCACCCATCGAGCAGTACTTC. Translated, it gives CASRPTGSPIEQYF. The gene calls are TRBV7-2 and TRBJ2-7, with D maybe TRBD2 (5 bases). The V and J ends lost 8 bases and 6 bases respectively, with 20 bases between them. In germline, CDR1 is SGHTA, CDR2 FQGNSA. The CDR3 contains 14 residues.

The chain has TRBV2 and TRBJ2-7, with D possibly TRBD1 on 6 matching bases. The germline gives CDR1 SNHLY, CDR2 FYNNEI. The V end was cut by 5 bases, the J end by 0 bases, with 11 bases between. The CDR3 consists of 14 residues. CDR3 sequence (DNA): TGTGCCAGCAGTATCCAGGGGAGCTCCTACGAGCAGTACTTC. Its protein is CASSIQGSSYEQYF.

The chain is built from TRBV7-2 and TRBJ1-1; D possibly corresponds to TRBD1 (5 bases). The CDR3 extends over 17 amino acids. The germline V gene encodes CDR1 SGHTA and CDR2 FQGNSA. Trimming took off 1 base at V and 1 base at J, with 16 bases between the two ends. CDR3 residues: CASSLVPLGGGNTEAFF. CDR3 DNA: TGTGCCAGCAGCTTAGTACCCCTCGGGGGTGGGAACACTGAAGCTTTCTTT.

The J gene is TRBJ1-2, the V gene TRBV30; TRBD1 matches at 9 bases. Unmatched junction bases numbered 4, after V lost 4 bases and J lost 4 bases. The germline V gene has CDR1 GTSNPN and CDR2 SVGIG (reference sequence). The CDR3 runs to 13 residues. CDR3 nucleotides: TGTGCCTGGACACCGGACAGGGGCTATGGCTACACCTTC. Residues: CAWTPDRGYGYTF.

The CDR3 spells CASSQRQGAANEKLFF. The CDR3, as DNA: TGTGCCAGCAGCCAAAGACAGGGGGCAGCTAATGAAAAACTGTTTTTT. The J gene is TRBJ1-4, the V gene TRBV3-1 (or the pseudogene TRBV3-2); 10 bases line up with TRBD1. Germline lookup yields CDR1 LGHDT and CDR2 YNNKEL (reference sequence). V lost 2 bases to trimming and J lost 3 bases; unmatched junction nucleotides: 3. The CDR3 totals 16 residues.

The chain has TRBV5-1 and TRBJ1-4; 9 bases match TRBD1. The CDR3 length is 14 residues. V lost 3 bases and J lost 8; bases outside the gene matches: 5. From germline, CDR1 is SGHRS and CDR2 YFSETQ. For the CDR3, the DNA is TGCGCCAGCAGCTCCAGGACAGGGGTGGAAAAACTGTTTTTT. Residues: CASSSRTGVEKLFF. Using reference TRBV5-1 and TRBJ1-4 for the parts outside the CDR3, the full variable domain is KAGVTQTPRYLIKTRGQQVTLSCSPISGHRSVSWYQQTPGQGLQFLFEYFSETQRNKGNFPGRFSGRQFSNSRSEMNVSTLELGDSALYLCASSSRTGVEKLFFGSGTQLSVL.

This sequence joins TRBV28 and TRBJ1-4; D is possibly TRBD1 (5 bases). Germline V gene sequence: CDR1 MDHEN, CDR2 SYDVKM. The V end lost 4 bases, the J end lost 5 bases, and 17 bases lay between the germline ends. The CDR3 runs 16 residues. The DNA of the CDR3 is TGTGCCAGCAGTTCACCCGGGGGGGTCTTCAATGAAAAACTGTTTTTT. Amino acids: CASSSPGGVFNEKLFF.

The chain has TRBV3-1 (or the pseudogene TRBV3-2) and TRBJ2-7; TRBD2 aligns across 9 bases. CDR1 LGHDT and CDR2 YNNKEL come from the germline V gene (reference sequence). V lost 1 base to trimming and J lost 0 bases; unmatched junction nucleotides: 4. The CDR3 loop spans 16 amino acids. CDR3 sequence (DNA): TGTGCCAGCAGCCAAGGGAGGACTAGCGCCTCCTACGAGCAGTACTTC. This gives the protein CASSQGRTSASYEQYF.

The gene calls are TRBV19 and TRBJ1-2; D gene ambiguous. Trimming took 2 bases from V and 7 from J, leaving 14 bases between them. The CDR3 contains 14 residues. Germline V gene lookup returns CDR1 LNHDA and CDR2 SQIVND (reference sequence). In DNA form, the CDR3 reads TGTGCCAGTAGTATATTGGGCGTGTTGAGTGGCTACACCTTC. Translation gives CASSILGVLSGYTF.

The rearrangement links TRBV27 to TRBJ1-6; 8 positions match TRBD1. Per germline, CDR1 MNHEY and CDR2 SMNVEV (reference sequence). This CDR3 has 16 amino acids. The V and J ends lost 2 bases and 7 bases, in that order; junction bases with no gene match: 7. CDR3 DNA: TGTGCCAGCAGTTTAGCCCAGGGGGCAAGGAATTCACCCCTCCACTTT. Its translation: CASSLAQGARNSPLHF.

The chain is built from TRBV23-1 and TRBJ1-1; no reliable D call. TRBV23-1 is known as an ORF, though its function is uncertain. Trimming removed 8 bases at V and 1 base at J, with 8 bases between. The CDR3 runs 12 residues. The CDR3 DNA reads TGCGCCAGCGGCTCCCCGAACACTGAAGCTTTCTTT. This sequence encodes CASGSPNTEAFF.

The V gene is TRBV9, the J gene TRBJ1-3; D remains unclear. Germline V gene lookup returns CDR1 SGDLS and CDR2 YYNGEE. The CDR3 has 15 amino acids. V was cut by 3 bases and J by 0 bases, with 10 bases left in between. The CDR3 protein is CASSAGSFSGNTIYF. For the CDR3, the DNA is TGTGCCAGCAGCGCCGGGTCCTTCTCTGGAAACACCATATATTTT.

For the CDR3, the DNA is TGTGCCAGCAGCCAAGGAGCGGGAGGTTACAATGAGCAGTTCTTC. This encodes CASSQGAGGYNEQFF. V is TRBV3-1 (or the pseudogene TRBV3-2) and J is TRBJ2-1, with 9 bases that match TRBD2. Germline lookup yields CDR1 LGHDT and CDR2 YNNKEL (reference sequence). Germline trimming cut 1 base from V and 4 bases from J; bases unmatched to any gene: 2. This CDR3 is 15 amino acids long.

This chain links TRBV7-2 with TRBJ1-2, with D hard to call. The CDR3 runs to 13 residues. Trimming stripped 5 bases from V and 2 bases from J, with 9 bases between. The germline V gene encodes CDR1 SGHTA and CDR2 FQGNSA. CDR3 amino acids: CASSPSQNYGYTF. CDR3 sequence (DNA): TGTGCCAGCAGCCCTTCCCAGAACTATGGCTACACCTTC.

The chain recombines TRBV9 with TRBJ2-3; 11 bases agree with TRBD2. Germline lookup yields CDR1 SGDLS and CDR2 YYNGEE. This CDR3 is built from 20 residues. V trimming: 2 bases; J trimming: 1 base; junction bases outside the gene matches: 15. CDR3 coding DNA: TGTGCCAGCAGCGTTAGGATGACAGGACCGGGACTAGCGGGCACAGATACGCAGTATTTT. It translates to CASSVRMTGPGLAGTDTQYF.